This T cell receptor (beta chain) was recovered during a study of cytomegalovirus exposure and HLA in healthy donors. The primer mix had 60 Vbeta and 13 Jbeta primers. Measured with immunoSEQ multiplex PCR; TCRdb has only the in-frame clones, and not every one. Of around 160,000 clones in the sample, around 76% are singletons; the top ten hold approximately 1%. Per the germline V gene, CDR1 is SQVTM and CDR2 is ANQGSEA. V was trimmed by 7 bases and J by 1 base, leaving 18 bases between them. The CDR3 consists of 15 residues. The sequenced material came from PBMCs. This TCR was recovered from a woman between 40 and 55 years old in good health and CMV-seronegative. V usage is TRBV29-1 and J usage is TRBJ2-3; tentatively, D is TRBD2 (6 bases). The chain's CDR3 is CSATPNSGGTDTQYF. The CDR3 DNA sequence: TGCAGCGCTACGCCCAATAGCGGCGGCACAGATACGCAGTATTTT.